These T cell receptor beta chains were read from a single sample in a study of blood T cell repertoires in COVID-19. Profiling relied on immunoSEQ multiplex PCR, and the TCRdb table lists in-frame clones only, not all of them. The sample yields about 210,000 clones, roughly four fifths seen once. Source material: peripheral blood. The receptors shown here come from a woman in her fifties or sixties with active or convalescent COVID-19. The CDR3 runs from the conserved cysteine through the conserved F or W. The D gene is left open where the match is weak. Clone sizes are given selectively: once, few, many, or a class where the clone is expanded.

v_gene,abundance,j_gene,d_gene,CDR3nt,CDR3aa
TRBV5-4,NA,TRBJ2-1,NA,TGTGCCACGCACAGTGAGAGCTCCTACAATGAGCAGTTCTTC,CATHSESSYNEQFF
TRBV19,NA,TRBJ1-5,NA,TGTGCCAGTATGAGGGTTCTTGACAATCAGCCCCAGCATTTT,CASMRVLDNQPQHF
TRBV12-5,NA,TRBJ1-1,NA,TGTGCTAGTGGTTTGGGCCGGGAGAACACTGAAGCTTTCTTT,CASGLGRENTEAFF
TRBV14,NA,TRBJ2-2,NA,TGTGCCAGCAGCACCCGACAGAGCGGGGAGCTGTTTTTT,CASSTRQSGELFF
TRBV3-1/TRBV3-2,NA,TRBJ1-5,NA,TGTGCCAGCAGCCAGGACGTGGGAAGGGGACCCCAGCATTTT,CASSQDVGRGPQHF
TRBV25-1,NA,TRBJ2-7,TRBD1,TGTGCCAGCAGTGGCCGGGACAGGTCCTACGAGCAGTACTTC,CASSGRDRSYEQYF
TRBV12-5,NA,TRBJ1-4,NA,TGTGCTGGGGGGGACCTAGGGTTAGGAGAAAAACTGTTTTTT,CAGGDLGLGEKLFF
TRBV5-1,once,TRBJ1-5,NA,TGCGCCAGCTCGGTGGGGGGTAGCAATCAGCCCCAGCATTTT,CASSVGGSNQPQHF
TRBV19,NA,TRBJ2-6,TRBD2,TGTGCCAGTAGACCTGCCGGGAGGGCCTCTTCTGGGGCCAACGTCCTGACTTTC,CASRPAGRASSGANVLTF
TRBV4-2,once,TRBJ1-1,NA,TGTGCCAGCAGCCGGAGCCTCGGAGTGGCTTTCTTT,CASSRSLGVAFF
TRBV2,NA,TRBJ1-2,TRBD1,TGTGCCAGCAGACCCGGCCGGACAGGTGGCTACACCTTC,CASRPGRTGGYTF
TRBV7-7,NA,TRBJ2-3,TRBD1,TGTGCCAGCAGCTCCGATACAGGGGGCGCGCAGTATTTT,CASSSDTGGAQYF
TRBV7-3,NA,TRBJ2-1,TRBD2,TGTGCCAGCAGCTTAAACGGGAGGGCCTCCAATGAGCAGTTCTTC,CASSLNGRASNEQFF
TRBV19,NA,TRBJ2-1,TRBD2,TGTGCCAGTACCAGACTAGCGGGGGGCCCTAAAAATGAGCAGTTCTTC,CASTRLAGGPKNEQFF
TRBV6-6,NA,TRBJ2-3,TRBD2,TGTGCCAGCAGTAGCGGGACCCACTTAGGAGATACGCAGTATTTT,CASSSGTHLGDTQYF
TRBV5-1,NA,TRBJ2-5,TRBD2,TGCGCCAGCAGCTTGGGACTAGCGGGGGGCCAAGAGACCCAGTACTTC,CASSLGLAGGQETQYF
TRBV12-3/TRBV12-4,NA,TRBJ2-3,NA,TGTGCCAGCACCAGTGGAGCACTTACGCAGTATTTT,CASTSGALTQYF
TRBV19,NA,TRBJ2-5,TRBD1,TGTGCCAGTAGCAGGGGCGGGACAGGGTTGGCGACCCAGTACTTC,CASSRGGTGLATQYF
TRBV18,NA,TRBJ2-1,TRBD2,TGTGCCAGCTCACCGCCGGGACTAGCGGGAGGTAATGAGCAGTTCTTC,CASSPPGLAGGNEQFF
TRBV28,NA,TRBJ1-2,NA,TGTGCCAGCAACCCCACCTGGGGGGGGAACTATGGCTACACCTTC,CASNPTWGGNYGYTF
TRBV4-2,NA,TRBJ2-1,TRBD2,TGTGCCAGCAGCCAAGTGACTAGCGGGACAGACAATGAGCAGTTCTTC,CASSQVTSGTDNEQFF
TRBV19,NA,TRBJ1-2,TRBD1,TGTGCCAGTAGTCCTCAGACAGGGGTATTTGGCTACACCTTC,CASSPQTGVFGYTF
TRBV25-1,NA,TRBJ1-1,NA,TGTGCCAGCAGTGGTCCGAGGTTGAGGGCCACTGAAGCTTTCTTT,CASSGPRLRATEAFF
TRBV5-4,NA,TRBJ2-1,NA,TGTGCCAGCAGCTTGAGACAGAATGAGCAGTTCTTC,CASSLRQNEQFF
TRBV18,NA,TRBJ2-3,NA,TGTGCCAGCTCACCACAGCTTAGCGCCACAGATACGCAGTATTTT,CASSPQLSATDTQYF
TRBV5-4,once,TRBJ2-2,TRBD1,TGTGCCAGCAGCTTACCCGGGACAGGGGGAACCGGGGAGCTGTTTTTT,CASSLPGTGGTGELFF
TRBV5-1,NA,TRBJ1-1,NA,TGCGCCAGCAGCTTGGCCGGGGGGGCCACTGAAGCTTTCTTT,CASSLAGGATEAFF
TRBV9,NA,TRBJ2-1,TRBD2,TGTGCCAGCAGCGTCGCTAGCGGGAGTACCGGCAATGAGCAGTTCTTC,CASSVASGSTGNEQFF
TRBV2,NA,TRBJ2-5,NA,TGTGCCAGCAGTTTGAAATCAGGAGGAGGGAGCTTGCTAGAGACCCAGTACTTC,CASSLKSGGGSLLETQYF
TRBV7-3,NA,TRBJ2-1,TRBD2,TGTGCCAGCAGCTTGGGACTAGCGGGCTACAATGAGCAGTTCTTC,CASSLGLAGYNEQFF
TRBV2,once,TRBJ1-4,NA,TGTGCCAGCAGTGAAGGTTTCGGGGAGGGGGAAAAACTGTTTTTT,CASSEGFGEGEKLFF
TRBV11-2,NA,TRBJ2-5,NA,TGTGCCAGCAGCCAGGGACAAGAGACCCAGTACTTC,CASSQGQETQYF
TRBV3-1/TRBV3-2,NA,TRBJ1-2,NA,TGTGCCAGCAGCTTCCGGGGGTCTTATGGCTACACCTTC,CASSFRGSYGYTF
TRBV4-2,NA,TRBJ2-4,TRBD2,TGTGCCAGCAGCGGAGGTCTAGCGGGAGGGCCTATAGCCAAAAACATTCAGTACTTC,CASSGGLAGGPIAKNIQYF
TRBV3-1/TRBV3-2,once,TRBJ1-4,NA,TGTGCCAGCAGCTCCCCTTCAACTAATGAAAAACTGTTTTTT,CASSSPSTNEKLFF
TRBV6-5,NA,TRBJ2-6,NA,TGTGCCAGCAGTTTCCAGGGGTCCGGGGCCAACGTCCTGACTTTC,CASSFQGSGANVLTF